This T cell receptor beta chain was captured by sequencing in a study of cytomegalovirus exposure and HLA in healthy donors. In the study overall: It was reported in a later analysis that the 100 to 150 validation repertoires used the same platform as the approximately 690 first-cohort repertoires. Whole-study findings and limits: According to a subsequent analysis, TCR clusters identified in the first cohort showed a tendency to co-occur across the roughly 110 validation repertoires. Most TCRs appeared rarely, but some public TCRs recurred in many donors.

Sequenced by immunoSEQ multiplex PCR; TCRdb stores in-frame clones only, minus some. The sample records about 110,000 clones, 90% to 96% being singletons. The germline V gene encodes CDR1 MNHEY and CDR2 SMNVEV (reference sequence). V shed 3 bases and J shed 0 bases, with 17 bases lying between them. The CDR3 runs to 17 residues. On this clone itself: Its antigen is as yet unknown.

Sequenced input: PBMCs. The chain links TRBV27 to TRBJ1-1; perhaps TRBD1 as D (5 bases). This TCR was recovered from a woman between 18 and 29 years old in good health and CMV-seronegative. CDR3 DNA: TGTGCCAGCAGTTTGGTGGGGGGATACGGTCTGAACACTGAAGCTTTCTTT. Protein sequence: CASSLVGGYGLNTEAFF.